This T cell receptor (beta chain) was identified in a study of CD4 T cells in relation to SARS-CoV-2 and coronaviruses. A word on this clone: Other DNA sequences in the sample encode the same CDR3.

Clones were sequenced by immunoSEQ multiplex PCR, and TCRdb holds only the in-frame ones, with some missing. The profile covers about 59,000 clones, with 86% appearing a single time and roughly 1.4% taken by the ten largest. Germline CDR1 is LGHNA and CDR2 is YNFKEQ. The CDR3 spans 14 residues. The ends lost 4 bases at V and 6 bases at J; junction bases unmatched: 2. Unexposed donor CD4+ T cells date from about 2011-2018, before the COVID-19 pandemic. The chain has TRBV4-2 and TRBJ1-4, with 10 bases identical to TRBD1. Sample: memory CD4+ T cells from PBMCs. This TCR was sampled from a human donor in good health. Here the CDR3 reads CASSPGQGHEKLFF. CDR3 DNA: TGTGCCAGCAGCCCGGGACAGGGGCATGAAAAACTGTTTTTT.